What follows is one TCR beta chain and its context. Its antigen is not identified. The data belong to a study of identical twins. Study-level results: There was an excess of low generation probability in the out-of-frame alpha sequences that twins shared. The study based its conclusions on cross-sectional statistical analysis and did not follow the same donors. With monozygotic twins, out-of-frame TCR alpha sharing exceeded what models estimated.

A universal primer site came from template switching; cDNA carried unique molecular identifiers. TCRdb processed the 5' RACE reads anew with MiXCR; each CDR3 protein has one entry. The table records 700,000 or so distinct CDR3 sequences, around 8.3% of them present only once. This sample was shared with a second study, whose subject was yellow fever vaccine responses in identical twins.

The sequence was obtained from a woman between 18 and 29 years old in good health. The sequenced sample was PBMCs.

Written as DNA, the CDR3 is TGTGCCAGCAGCTTAGAAGGGACTAGCGGGCGGTACCAAGAGACCCAGTACTTC. This sequence encodes CASSLEGTSGRYQETQYF. The chain combines TRBV11-2 with TRBJ2-5; 12 nucleotides line up with TRBD2. Unmatched junction bases numbered 5, after V lost 0 bases and J lost 0 bases. The V gene's germline CDR1 is SGHAT and CDR2 FQNNGV. The CDR3 covers 18 residues. The entire variable domain, with the rest obtained from reference TRBV11-2 and TRBJ2-5, is as follows: EAGVAQSPRYKIIEKRQSVAFWCNPISGHATLYWYQQILGQGPKLLIQFQNNGVVDDSQLPKDRFSAERLKGVDSTLKIQPAKLEDSAVYLCASSLEGTSGRYQETQYFGPGTRLLVL.